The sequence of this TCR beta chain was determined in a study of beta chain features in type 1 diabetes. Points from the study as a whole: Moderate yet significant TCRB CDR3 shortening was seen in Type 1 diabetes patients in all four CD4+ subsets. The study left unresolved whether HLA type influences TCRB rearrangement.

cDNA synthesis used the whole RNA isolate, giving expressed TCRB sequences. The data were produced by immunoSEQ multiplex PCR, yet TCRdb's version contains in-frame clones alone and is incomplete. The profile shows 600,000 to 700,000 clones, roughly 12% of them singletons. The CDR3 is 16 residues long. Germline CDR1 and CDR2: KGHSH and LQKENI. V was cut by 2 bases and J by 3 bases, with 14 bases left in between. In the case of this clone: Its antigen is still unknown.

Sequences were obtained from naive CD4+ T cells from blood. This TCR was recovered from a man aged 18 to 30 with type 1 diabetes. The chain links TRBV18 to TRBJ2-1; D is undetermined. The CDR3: CASSPLTAQNYNEQFF. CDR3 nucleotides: TGTGCCAGCTCACCATTGACGGCACAAAACTACAATGAGCAGTTCTTC.